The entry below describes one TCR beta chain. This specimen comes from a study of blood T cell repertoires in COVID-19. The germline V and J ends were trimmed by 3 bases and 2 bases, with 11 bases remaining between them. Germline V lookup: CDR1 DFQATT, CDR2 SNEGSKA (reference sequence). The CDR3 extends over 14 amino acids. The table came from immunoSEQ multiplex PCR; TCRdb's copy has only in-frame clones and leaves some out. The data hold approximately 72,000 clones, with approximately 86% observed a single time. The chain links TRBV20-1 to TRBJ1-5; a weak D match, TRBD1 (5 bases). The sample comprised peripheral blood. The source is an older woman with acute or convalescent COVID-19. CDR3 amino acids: CSASAGARNQPQHF. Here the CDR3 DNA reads TGCAGTGCTAGTGCTGGGGCGCGCAATCAGCCCCAGCATTTT.